The TCR gamma chain under discussion was sequenced for a study of gamma delta lymphoproliferative disorders and STAT genes. Study details: Each gamma-chain library started from at least 50 ng of genomic DNA, using the LymphoTrack Dx TCRG Assay. The EuroClonality-NGS protocol was used to prepare delta libraries.

This clone counts as large. The target antigen is unknown. J lost 0 bases, V lost 2 bases, and 9 bases had no gene match. The CDR3 is 18 amino acids. Study-wide points: Public or private status of leukemic clones needs confirmation.

TCRdb re-called the multiplex PCR reads through CATT. The data contain roughly 590 gamma-chain clones, under 30% of them singletons. Sequencing used genomic DNA taken from PBMCs of patients and controls. The specimen sequenced was blood. The clonotype was recovered from a human donor in good health. This chain connects TRGV11 to TRGJP2. Since TCRdb gives no J gene, matching the DNA to germline was used here to assign it. TRGV11 is designated an ORF whose function remains uncertain. The CDR3 spells CACWIRLTPNSSDWIKTF. In nucleotides, the CDR3 is TGTGCCTGCTGGATTAGGCTCACCCCTAATAGTAGTGATTGGATCAAGACGTTT.